The 5 T cell receptor beta chains in this list originate from one sample, sequenced in a study of CD8+ T cells in alopecia areata. Indicated treatment: oral pan-JAK inhibitor, 5-10 mg twice daily. Reverse transcription of extracted RNA yielded cDNA, which provided the sequencing template. The assay was immunoSEQ multiplex PCR, and TCRdb's table has in-frame clones only and misses some. The sample yields about 270,000 clones, about 62% seen once. Specimen: CD4+ T cells sorted from blood, collected around week 54, from a patient treated with tofacitinib. Receptors were obtained from a human donor with alopecia areata.

This clone showed up just a few times. The chain combines TRBV5-1 with TRBJ2-3; D is perhaps TRBD2 (6 bases). Trimming took 7 bases from V and 2 from J, leaving 17 bases between them. This CDR3 contains 15 residues. In germline, CDR1 is SGHRS, CDR2 YFSETQ. The CDR3: CASSSQRGNTDTQYF. The CDR3 nucleotides are TGCGCCAGCTCTAGTCAACGGGGGAACACAGATACGCAGTATTTT.

The chain couples TRBV5-1 to TRBJ2-3, with TRBD2 matching 7 bases. CDR3 size: 14 residues. Germline assignment: CDR1 SGHRS and CDR2 YFSETQ. Unmatched junction bases numbered 6, after V lost 4 bases and J lost 4 bases. As DNA, the CDR3 is TGCGCCAGCAGCCCCGGACTAGAAGCAGATACGCAGTATTTT. Its translation is CASSPGLEADTQYF.

The chain is built from TRBV11-2 and TRBJ2-5; 9 nucleotides align to TRBD2. With V trimmed by 2 bases and J by 0 bases, 4 bases remained unmatched. The CDR3 has 16 residues. Germline V gene sequence: CDR1 SGHAT, CDR2 FQNNGV. The CDR3 protein is CASSLTAGGYQETQYF. The CDR3 bases are TGTGCCAGCAGCTTAACAGCGGGGGGCTACCAAGAGACCCAGTACTTC.

This chain joins TRBV11-2 and TRBJ2-7, with D perhaps matching TRBD2 (6 bases). The CDR3 covers 12 residues. Trimming pared 5 bases from V and 9 bases from J, leaving 14 bases between. Germline V gene data show CDR1 as SGHAT and CDR2 as FQNNGV. CDR3 coding DNA: TGTGCCAGCAGCCCCCCGTCGGGGGTGCAGTACTTC. It codes for CASSPPSGVQYF.

As regards this clone: Other DNA sequences in the same sample also yield this CDR3. The chain employs TRBV5-1 and TRBJ2-3; D call uncertain. Germline V gives CDR1 SGHRS, CDR2 YFSETQ. Trimming stripped 4 bases from V and 3 bases from J, with 3 bases between. The CDR3 length is 11 residues. The CDR3: CASSLTDTQYF. CDR3 in DNA: TGCGCCAGCAGCCTTACAGATACGCAGTATTTT.